The 19 T cell receptor beta chains given below trace back to one sample, sequenced in a study of blood T cell repertoires in COVID-19. Generated by immunoSEQ multiplex PCR, the TCRdb table keeps only in-frame clones and is missing some. The data hold 150,000 to 200,000 clones, with 70% to 80% observed a single time. Sequences were obtained from PBMCs or T cells enriched from blood (not recorded which). These receptors were collected from a woman between 45 and 60 years old who had recovered from COVID-19.

This chain uses TRBV4-3 with TRBJ1-4, with a weak D call TRBD1 (5 bases). Germline CDR1 LGHNA, CDR2 YSLEER. The CDR3 covers 14 residues. Trimming took off 4 bases at V and 11 bases at J, with 17 bases between the two ends. This CDR3 is CASSPTGTGGKLFF. The CDR3 nucleotides are TGCGCCAGCAGCCCCACAGGCACCGGAGGGAAACTGTTTTTT.

The V and J genes are TRBV3-1 (or the pseudogene TRBV3-2) and TRBJ1-3, with unresolved D. The CDR3 loop spans 13 amino acids. The germline V gene encodes CDR1 LGHDT and CDR2 YNNKEL (reference sequence). Trimming shortened V by 1 base and J by 4 bases, and 5 bases separated the two germline ends. Written as DNA, the CDR3 is TGTGCCAGCAGCCAAGGGCCAGGAAACACCATATATTTT. Its translation: CASSQGPGNTIYF.

The gene calls are TRBV28 and TRBJ2-7; 8 bases fit TRBD1. Trimming at V came to 5 bases and at J to 3 bases, leaving 15 bases not matched to a gene. There are 17 residues in the CDR3. From germline, CDR1 is MDHEN and CDR2 SYDVKM. The CDR3 DNA reads as TGTGCCAGCAGTCCCAATCAACTGACAGGGGTGAACTACGAGCAGTACTTC. This codes for CASSPNQLTGVNYEQYF.

This clone turned up a few times. The V call is TRBV7-2, the J call TRBJ2-2, with D perhaps matching TRBD2 (5 bases). The V end lost 5 bases, the J end lost 1 base, and 11 bases lay between the germline ends. Germline-derived CDR1 and CDR2 are SGHTA and FQGNSA. The CDR3 length is 15 residues. The CDR3 region has the DNA TGTGCCAGCAGCCCTGTCGGACTGAACACCGGGGAGCTGTTTTTT. Translated, it gives CASSPVGLNTGELFF.

The chain employs TRBV2 and TRBJ1-6; no definite D call. The ends were cut back, 5 bases at V and 8 bases at J, with 10 bases in the middle. The V gene's germline CDR1 is SNHLY and CDR2 FYNNEI. There are 13 residues in the CDR3. This CDR3 is CASSIGGDSPLHF. In nucleotides, the CDR3 is TGTGCCAGCAGTATCGGCGGAGATTCACCCCTCCACTTT.

The chain joins TRBV6-5 to TRBJ1-2; D gene uncertain. The CDR3 covers 13 residues. In germline, CDR1 is MNHEY, CDR2 SVGAGI. Trimming shortened V by 7 bases and J by 8 bases, and 17 bases separated the two germline ends. As DNA, the CDR3 is TGTGCCAGCATGGTGGGAGGGCTAAGAGGCTACACCTTC. It specifies CASMVGGLRGYTF.

The V call is TRBV28, the J call TRBJ1-1; TRBD1 is a possible D gene (5 bases). The CDR3 covers 14 residues. The germline gives CDR1 MDHEN, CDR2 SYDVKM. Trimming took off 6 bases at V and 0 bases at J, with 11 bases between the two ends. CDR3 loop: CASRRGSLNTEAFF. CDR3 DNA sequence: TGTGCCAGCAGGCGGGGCAGTTTGAACACTGAAGCTTTCTTT. Together with reference TRBV28 and TRBJ1-1, the CDR3 gives the full variable domain: DVKVTQSSRYLVKRTGEKVFLECVQDMDHENMFWYRQDPGLGLRLIYFSYDVKMKEKGDIPEGYSVSREKKERFSLILESASTNQTSMYLCASRRGSLNTEAFFGQGTRLTVV.

The CDR3 DNA is TGTGCCAGCATAGAGACAGGAGGAACCGGGGAGCTGTTTTTT. Its protein is CASIETGGTGELFF. The chain uses TRBV6-5 and TRBJ2-2; maybe TRBD1 (6 bases). Germline V CDR1 and CDR2: MNHEY, SVGAGI. CDR3 length: 14 amino acids. V lost 7 bases and J 5 bases, leaving 14 bases between the germline ends.

The rearrangement joins TRBV7-2 to TRBJ2-7, with TRBD2 identical over 13 bases. In germline, CDR1 is SGHTA, CDR2 FQGNSA. V dropped 2 bases and J dropped 7; count of bases not matched to a gene: 8. The CDR3 spans 16 residues. The CDR3, as DNA: TGTGCCAGCAGCTTACGGAGGACTAGCGGGAGCGTTGAGCAGTACTTC. This gives the protein CASSLRRTSGSVEQYF.

The chain employs TRBV7-9 and TRBJ1-6; 8 nucleotides match TRBD1. Trimming removed 4 bases from V and 7 bases from J; junction bases left unmatched: 9. Germline V gene sequence: CDR1 SEHNR, CDR2 FQNEAQ (reference sequence). There are 16 residues in the CDR3. This CDR3 is CASSSDSGGLNSPLHF. In DNA form, the CDR3 reads TGTGCCAGCAGCTCAGACTCAGGGGGCTTGAATTCACCCCTCCACTTT. The variable domain in full, completed from reference TRBV7-9 and TRBJ1-6, reads DTGVSQNPRHKITKRGQNVTFRCDPISEHNRLYWYRQTLGQGPEFLTYFQNEAQLEKSRLLSDRFSAERPKGSFSTLEIQRTEQGDSAMYLCASSSDSGGLNSPLHFGNGTRLTVT.

The rearrangement joins TRBV29-1 to TRBJ1-3; 7 bases match TRBD1. Looked up from germline, CDR1 is SQVTM and CDR2 is ANQGSEA. V gave up 4 bases and J gave up 2 bases; unmatched junction bases: 5. The CDR3 runs to 14 residues. The CDR3 nucleotides are TGCAGCGTTGGACAGGGTCCCCCTGGAAACACCATATATTTT. Its translation is CSVGQGPPGNTIYF.

The chain employs TRBV5-1 and TRBJ1-1, with 9 nucleotides matching TRBD1. This CDR3 spans 13 amino acids. V gave up 5 bases and J gave up 5 bases; unmatched junction bases: 4. In germline, CDR1 is SGHRS, CDR2 YFSETQ. The CDR3 DNA reads as TGCGCCAGCAGAGCCGACAGGGGGACTGAAGCTTTCTTT. This gives the protein CASRADRGTEAFF.

CDR3 residues: CASSWDREFPEAFF. The DNA for the CDR3 is TGTGCCAGCTCATGGGACAGGGAATTCCCTGAAGCTTTCTTT. V usage is TRBV6-5 and J usage is TRBJ1-1, with 9 bases aligning to TRBD1. Germline V lookup: CDR1 MNHEY, CDR2 SVGAGI. J lost 6 bases, V lost 8 bases, and 10 bases had no gene match. The CDR3 runs 14 residues.

The V gene is TRBV18, the J gene TRBJ1-2, with 10 bases matching TRBD1. This CDR3 spans 13 amino acids. Germline lookup yields CDR1 KGHSH and CDR2 LQKENI. Trimming removed 6 bases from V and 6 bases from J; junction bases left unmatched: 4. In DNA, the CDR3 is TGTGCCAGCTCCCTGGGACAGGGGCATGGCTACACCTTC. Translation gives CASSLGQGHGYTF. Together with reference TRBV18 and TRBJ1-2, the CDR3 gives the full variable domain: NAGVMQNPRHLVRRRGQEARLRCSPMKGHSHVYWYRQLPEEGLKFMVYLQKENIIDESGMPKERFSAEFPKEGPSILRIQQVVRGDSAAYFCASSLGQGHGYTFGSGTRLTVV.

The V and J genes are TRBV7-2 and TRBJ1-4, with D maybe TRBD1 (5 bases). This CDR3 has 15 amino acids. Trimming shortened V by 3 bases and J by 12 bases, and 20 bases separated the two germline ends. Germline V CDR1 and CDR2: SGHTA, FQGNSA. This CDR3 is CASSFVGQGVGELFF. For the CDR3, the DNA is TGTGCCAGCAGCTTCGTCGGCCAGGGTGTTGGGGAACTGTTTTTT.

The chain joins TRBV30 to TRBJ2-7; D remains unclear. The CDR3 contains 12 residues. Germline V gene sequence: CDR1 GTSNPN, CDR2 SVGIG (reference sequence). The V end lost 0 bases, the J end lost 3 bases, and 6 bases lay between the germline ends. CDR3 amino acids: CAWSVLRYEQYF. CDR3 DNA sequence: TGTGCCTGGAGTGTACTGCGCTACGAGCAGTACTTC.

This clone was counted a single time. This rearrangement joins TRBV19 to TRBJ1-1, with TRBD1 matching 7 bases. V trimming: 4 bases; J trimming: 5 bases; junction bases outside the gene matches: 10. Germline CDR1 LNHDA, CDR2 SQIVND (reference sequence). The CDR3 sequence is 15 residues long. CDR3 sequence (DNA): TGTGCCAGTAGTAAGCCGGGACAGTTCTTTACTGAAGCTTTCTTT. It encodes CASSKPGQFFTEAFF.

This rearrangement joins TRBV7-8 to TRBJ2-1; D might be TRBD2 (6 bases). This CDR3 comprises 13 residues. CDR1 SGHVS and CDR2 FQNEAQ come from the germline V gene. V shed 5 bases and J shed 7 bases, with 12 bases lying between them. The CDR3 is CASSVDYRNEQFF. In DNA form, the CDR3 reads TGTGCCAGCAGCGTGGACTACCGGAATGAGCAGTTCTTC. The full variable domain, its missing parts supplied by reference TRBV7-8 and TRBJ2-1, is GAGVSQSPRYKVAKRGQDVALRCDPISGHVSLFWYQQALGQGPEFLTYFQNEAQLDKSGLPSDRFFAERPEGSVSTLKIQRTQQEDSAVYLCASSVDYRNEQFFGPGTRLTVL.

The V gene is TRBV15, the J gene TRBJ2-2; possibly TRBD2 for D (8 bases). V lost 1 base and J lost 5, with 26 bases in between. CDR1 LNHNV and CDR2 YYDKDF come from the germline V gene (reference sequence). The CDR3 sequence is 20 residues long. The CDR3 is CATSRARRERGRGRTGELFF. The DNA of the CDR3 is TGTGCCACCAGCAGAGCGAGGAGGGAAAGGGGGCGCGGGAGGACCGGGGAGCTGTTTTTT.